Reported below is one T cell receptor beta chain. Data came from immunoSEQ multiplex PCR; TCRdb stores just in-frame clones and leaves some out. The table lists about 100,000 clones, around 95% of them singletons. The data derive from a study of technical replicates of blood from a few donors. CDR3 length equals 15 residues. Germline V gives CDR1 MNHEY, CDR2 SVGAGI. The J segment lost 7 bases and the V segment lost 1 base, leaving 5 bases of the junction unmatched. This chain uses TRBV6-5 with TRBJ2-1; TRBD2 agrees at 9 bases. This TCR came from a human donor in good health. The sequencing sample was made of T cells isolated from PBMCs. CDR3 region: CASSYYSGGSNEQFF. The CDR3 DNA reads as TGTGCCAGCAGTTACTATAGCGGGGGATCTAATGAGCAGTTCTTC.